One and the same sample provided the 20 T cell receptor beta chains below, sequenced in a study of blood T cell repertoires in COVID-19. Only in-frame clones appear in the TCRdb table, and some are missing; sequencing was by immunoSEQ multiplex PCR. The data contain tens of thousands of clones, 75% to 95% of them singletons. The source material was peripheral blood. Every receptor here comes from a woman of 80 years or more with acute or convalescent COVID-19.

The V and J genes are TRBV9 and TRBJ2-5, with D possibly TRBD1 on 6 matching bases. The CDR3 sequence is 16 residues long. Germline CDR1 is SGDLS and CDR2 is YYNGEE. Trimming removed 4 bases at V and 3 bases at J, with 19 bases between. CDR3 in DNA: TGTGCCAGCAGCTATAACGGGTGGGCAGGGGAAGAGACCCAGTACTTC. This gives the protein CASSYNGWAGEETQYF.

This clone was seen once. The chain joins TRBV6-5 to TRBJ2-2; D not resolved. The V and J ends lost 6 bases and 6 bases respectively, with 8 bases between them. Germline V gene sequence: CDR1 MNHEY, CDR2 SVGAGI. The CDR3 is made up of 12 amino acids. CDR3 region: CASRGPAGELFF. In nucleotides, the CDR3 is TGTGCCAGCAGGGGCCCGGCCGGGGAGCTGTTTTTT.

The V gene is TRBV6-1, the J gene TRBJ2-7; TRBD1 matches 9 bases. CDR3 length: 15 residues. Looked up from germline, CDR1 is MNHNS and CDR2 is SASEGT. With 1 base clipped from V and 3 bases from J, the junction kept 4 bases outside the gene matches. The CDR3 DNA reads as TGTGCCAGCAGTGAAGGTGGGACAGGGATCTACGAGCAGTACTTC. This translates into CASSEGGTGIYEQYF.

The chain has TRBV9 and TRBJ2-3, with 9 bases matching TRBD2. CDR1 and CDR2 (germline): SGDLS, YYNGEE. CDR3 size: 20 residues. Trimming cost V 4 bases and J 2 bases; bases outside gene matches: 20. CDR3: CASSPRGIGLAGRTTDTQYF. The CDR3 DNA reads TGTGCCAGCAGCCCTCGGGGGATAGGGCTAGCGGGGAGGACCACAGATACGCAGTATTTT. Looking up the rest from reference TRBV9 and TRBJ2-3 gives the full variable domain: DSGVTQTPKHLITATGQRVTLRCSPRSGDLSVYWYQQSLDQGLQFLIQYYNGEERAKGNILERFSAQQFPDLHSELNLSSLELGDSALYFCASSPRGIGLAGRTTDTQYFGPGTRLTVL.

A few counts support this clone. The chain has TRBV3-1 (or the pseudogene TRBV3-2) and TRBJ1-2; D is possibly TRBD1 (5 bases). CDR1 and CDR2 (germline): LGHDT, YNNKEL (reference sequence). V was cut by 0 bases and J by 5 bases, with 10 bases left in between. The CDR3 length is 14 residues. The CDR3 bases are TGTGCCAGCAGCCAAGATATGACAGCGTATGGCTACACCTTC. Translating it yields CASSQDMTAYGYTF.

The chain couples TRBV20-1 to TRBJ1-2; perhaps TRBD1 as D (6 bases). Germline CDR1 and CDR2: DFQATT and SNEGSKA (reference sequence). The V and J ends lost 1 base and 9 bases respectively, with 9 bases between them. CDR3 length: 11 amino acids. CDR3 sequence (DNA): TGCAGTGCTAGAGGGGGGGGCAGCTACACCTTC. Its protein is CSARGGGSYTF.

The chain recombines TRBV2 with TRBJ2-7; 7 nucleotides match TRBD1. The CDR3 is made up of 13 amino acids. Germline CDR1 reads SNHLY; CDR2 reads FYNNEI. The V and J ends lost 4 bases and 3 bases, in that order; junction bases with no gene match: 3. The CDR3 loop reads CASSGTGNYEQYF. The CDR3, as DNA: TGTGCCAGCAGTGGGACAGGTAACTACGAGCAGTACTTC.

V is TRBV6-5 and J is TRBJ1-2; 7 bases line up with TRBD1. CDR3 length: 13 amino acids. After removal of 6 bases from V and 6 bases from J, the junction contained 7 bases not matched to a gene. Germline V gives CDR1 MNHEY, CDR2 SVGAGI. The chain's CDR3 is CASRPIQGHGYTF. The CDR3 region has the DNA TGTGCCAGCAGACCTATACAGGGGCATGGCTACACCTTC.

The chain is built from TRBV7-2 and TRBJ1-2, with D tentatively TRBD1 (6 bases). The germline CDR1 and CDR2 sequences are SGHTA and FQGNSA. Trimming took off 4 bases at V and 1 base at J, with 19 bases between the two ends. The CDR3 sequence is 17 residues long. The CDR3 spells CASSSNTDRNLNYGYTF. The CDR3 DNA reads TGTGCCAGCAGCTCCAACACAGACAGGAACCTTAACTATGGCTACACCTTC. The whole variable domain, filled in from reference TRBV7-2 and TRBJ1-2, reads GAGVSQSPSNKVTEKGKDVELRCDPISGHTALYWYRQSLGQGLEFLIYFQGNSAPDKSGLPSDRFSAERTGGSVSTLTIQRTQQEDSAVYLCASSSNTDRNLNYGYTFGSGTRLTVV.

The DNA of the CDR3 is TGTGCCACCAGTGGTAAACAGGGGGCGTCCTACAATGAGCAGTTCTTC. Protein product: CATSGKQGASYNEQFF. The rearrangement uses TRBV24-1 and TRBJ2-1, with TRBD1 matching over 9 bases. Per the germline V gene, CDR1 is KGHDR and CDR2 is SFDVKD. After removal of 5 bases from V and 1 base from J, the junction contained 5 bases not matched to a gene. The CDR3 loop spans 16 amino acids.

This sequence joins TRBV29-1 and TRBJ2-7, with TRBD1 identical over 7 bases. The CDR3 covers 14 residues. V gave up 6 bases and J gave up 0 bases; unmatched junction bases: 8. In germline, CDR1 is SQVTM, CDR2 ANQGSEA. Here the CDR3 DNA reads TGCAGCGTCTCGACAGGGTGGTCCTCCTACGAGCAGTACTTC. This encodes CSVSTGWSSYEQYF.

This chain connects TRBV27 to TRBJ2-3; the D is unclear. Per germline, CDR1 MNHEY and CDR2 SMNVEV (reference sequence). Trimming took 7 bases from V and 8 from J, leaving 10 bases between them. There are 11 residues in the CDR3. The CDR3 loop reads CASKRDGTQYF. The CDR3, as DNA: TGTGCCAGCAAAAGAGATGGTACGCAGTATTTT.

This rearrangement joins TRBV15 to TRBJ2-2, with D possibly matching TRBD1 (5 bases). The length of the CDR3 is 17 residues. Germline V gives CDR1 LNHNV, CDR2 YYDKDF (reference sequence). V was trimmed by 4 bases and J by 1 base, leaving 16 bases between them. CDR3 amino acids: CATSKGAVLGNTGELFF. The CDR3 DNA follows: TGTGCCACCAGCAAAGGGGCCGTCTTAGGGAACACCGGGGAGCTGTTTTTT.

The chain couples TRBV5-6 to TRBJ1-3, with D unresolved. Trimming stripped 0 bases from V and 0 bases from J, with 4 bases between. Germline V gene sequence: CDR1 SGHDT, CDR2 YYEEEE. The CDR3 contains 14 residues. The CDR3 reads CASSLGSSGNTIYF. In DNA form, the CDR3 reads TGTGCCAGCAGCTTGGGGAGCTCTGGAAACACCATATATTTT. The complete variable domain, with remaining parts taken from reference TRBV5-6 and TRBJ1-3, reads DAGVTQSPTHLIKTRGQQVTLRCSPKSGHDTVSWYQQALGQGPQFIFQYYEEEERQRGNFPDRFSGHQFPNYSSELNVNALLLGDSALYLCASSLGSSGNTIYFGEGSWLTVV.

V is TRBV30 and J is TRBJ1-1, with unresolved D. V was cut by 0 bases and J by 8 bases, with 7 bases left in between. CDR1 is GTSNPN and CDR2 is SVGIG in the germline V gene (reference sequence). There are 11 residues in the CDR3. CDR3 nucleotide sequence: TGTGCCTGGAGTGTAGAGGTAGAAGCTTTCTTT. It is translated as CAWSVEVEAFF.

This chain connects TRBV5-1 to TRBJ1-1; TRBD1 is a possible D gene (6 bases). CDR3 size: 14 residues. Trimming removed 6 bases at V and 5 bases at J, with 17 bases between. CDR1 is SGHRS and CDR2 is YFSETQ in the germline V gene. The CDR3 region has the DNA TGCGCCAGCACCCTAGGGGGGGGCTGGACTGAAGCTTTCTTT. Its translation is CASTLGGGWTEAFF.

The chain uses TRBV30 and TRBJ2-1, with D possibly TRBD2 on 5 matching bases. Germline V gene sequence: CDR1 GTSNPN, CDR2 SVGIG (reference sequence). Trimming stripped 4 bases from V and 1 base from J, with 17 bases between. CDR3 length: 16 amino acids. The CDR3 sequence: CAWKTLRGASYNEQFF. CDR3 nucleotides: TGTGCCTGGAAGACCCTCCGGGGAGCGTCCTACAATGAGCAGTTCTTC. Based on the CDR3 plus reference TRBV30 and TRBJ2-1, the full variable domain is SQTIHQWPATLVQPVGSPLSLECTVEGTSNPNLYWYRQAAGRGLQLLFYSVGIGQISSEVPQNLSASRPQDRQFILSSKKLLLSDSGFYLCAWKTLRGASYNEQFFGPGTRLTVL.

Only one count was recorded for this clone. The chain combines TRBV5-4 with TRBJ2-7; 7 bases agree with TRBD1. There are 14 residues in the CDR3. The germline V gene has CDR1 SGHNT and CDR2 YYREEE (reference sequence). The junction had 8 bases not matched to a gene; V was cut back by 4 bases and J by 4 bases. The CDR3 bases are TGTGCCAGCAGCCCTAAGGGGACAGCTTACGAGCAGTACTTC. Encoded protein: CASSPKGTAYEQYF. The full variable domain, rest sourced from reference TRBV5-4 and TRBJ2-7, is ETGVTQSPTHLIKTRGQQVTLRCSSQSGHNTVSWYQQALGQGPQFIFQYYREEENGRGNFPPRFSGLQFPNYSSELNVNALELDDSALYLCASSPKGTAYEQYFGPGTRLTVT.

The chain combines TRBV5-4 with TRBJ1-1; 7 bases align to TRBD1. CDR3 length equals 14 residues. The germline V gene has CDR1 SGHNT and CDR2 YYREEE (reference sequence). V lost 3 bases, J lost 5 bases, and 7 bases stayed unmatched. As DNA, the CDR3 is TGTGCCAGCAGCTCGTGGACAGGAGGGACTGAAGCTTTCTTT. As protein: CASSSWTGGTEAFF.

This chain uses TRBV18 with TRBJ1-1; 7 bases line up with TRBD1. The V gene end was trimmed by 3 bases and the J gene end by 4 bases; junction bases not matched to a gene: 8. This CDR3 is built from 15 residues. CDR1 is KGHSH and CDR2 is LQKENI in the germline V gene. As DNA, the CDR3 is TGTGCCAGCTCACCCGTATCAGGGGGAGGCACTGAAGCTTTCTTT. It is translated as CASSPVSGGGTEAFF.